This T cell receptor beta chain was profiled in a study of type 1 regulatory T cells. The overall study: T-allo10 is a Tr1-enriched, alloantigen-specific CD4 T cell product made in vitro.

Each CDR3 protein gets one entry after TCRdb re-called the reads with MiXCR. This sample has about 68,000 distinct CDR3 sequences, with nearly 65% found just once. Comment on this clonotype: Its antigen is still unknown.

V shed 2 bases and J shed 1 base, with 9 bases lying between them. The CDR3 sequence is 14 residues long. Germline values: CDR1 MNHNY, CDR2 SVGAGI (reference sequence). This clonotype was obtained from a human donor in good health. Sequencing was performed on cultured T cells, either the whole culture or a sorted T cell fraction (not recorded which). Subset meaning: Tr1-enriched cell product generated in vitro against host alloantigens. The chain couples TRBV6-6 to TRBJ2-7; the D is unclear. DNA for the CDR3: TGTGCCAGCAGTTACGCGGCAGGTTCCTACGAGCAGTACTTC. Protein product: CASSYAAGSYEQYF.